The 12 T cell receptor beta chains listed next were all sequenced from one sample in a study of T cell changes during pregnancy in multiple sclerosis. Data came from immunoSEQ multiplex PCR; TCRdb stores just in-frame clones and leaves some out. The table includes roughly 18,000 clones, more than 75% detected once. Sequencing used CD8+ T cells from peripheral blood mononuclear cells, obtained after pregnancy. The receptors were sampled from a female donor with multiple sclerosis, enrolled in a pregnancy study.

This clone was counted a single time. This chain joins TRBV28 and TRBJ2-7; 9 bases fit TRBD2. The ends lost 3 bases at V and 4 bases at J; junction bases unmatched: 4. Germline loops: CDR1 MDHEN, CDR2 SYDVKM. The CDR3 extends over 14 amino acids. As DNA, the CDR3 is TGTGCCAGCAGTTTCTCTAGCGGGATTTACGAGCAGTACTTC. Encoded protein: CASSFSSGIYEQYF.

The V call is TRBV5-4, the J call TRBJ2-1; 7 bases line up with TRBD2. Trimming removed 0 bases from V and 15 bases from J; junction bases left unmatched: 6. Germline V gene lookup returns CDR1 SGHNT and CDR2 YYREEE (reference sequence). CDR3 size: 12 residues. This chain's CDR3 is CASSLEGGPLFF. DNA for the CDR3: TGTGCCAGCAGCTTGGAGGGAGGGCCTCTGTTCTTC.

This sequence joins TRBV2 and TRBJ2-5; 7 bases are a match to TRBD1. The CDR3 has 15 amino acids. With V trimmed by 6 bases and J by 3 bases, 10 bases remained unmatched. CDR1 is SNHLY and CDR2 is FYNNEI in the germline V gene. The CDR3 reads CASRRQGILEETQYF. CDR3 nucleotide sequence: TGTGCCAGCAGACGACAGGGTATCTTAGAAGAGACCCAGTACTTC.

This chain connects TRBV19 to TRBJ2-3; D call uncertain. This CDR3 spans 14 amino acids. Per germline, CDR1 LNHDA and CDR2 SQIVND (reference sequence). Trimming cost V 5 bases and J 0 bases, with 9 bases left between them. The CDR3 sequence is CASSAKTSTDTQYF. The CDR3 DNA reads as TGTGCCAGTAGTGCGAAGACTAGCACAGATACGCAGTATTTT.

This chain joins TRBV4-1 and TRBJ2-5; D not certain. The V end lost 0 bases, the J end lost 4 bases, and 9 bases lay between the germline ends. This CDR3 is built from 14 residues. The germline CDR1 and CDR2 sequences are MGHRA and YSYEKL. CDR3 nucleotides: TGCGCCAGCAGCCAAGATCGTAACGGAGAGACCCAGTACTTC. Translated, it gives CASSQDRNGETQYF.

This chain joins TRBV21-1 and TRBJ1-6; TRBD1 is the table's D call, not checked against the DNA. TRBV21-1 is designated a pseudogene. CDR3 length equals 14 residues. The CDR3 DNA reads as TGTGCCAGCACTGACAGGGTCGATAATTCACCCCTCCACTTT. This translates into CASTDRVDNSPLHF.

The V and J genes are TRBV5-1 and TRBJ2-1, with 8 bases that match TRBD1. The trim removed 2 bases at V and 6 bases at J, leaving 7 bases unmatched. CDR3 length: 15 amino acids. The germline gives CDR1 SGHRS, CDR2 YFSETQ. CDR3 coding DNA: TGCGCCAGCAGCTTATCAGGGGGCCCGATCAATGAGCAGTTCTTC. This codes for CASSLSGGPINEQFF.

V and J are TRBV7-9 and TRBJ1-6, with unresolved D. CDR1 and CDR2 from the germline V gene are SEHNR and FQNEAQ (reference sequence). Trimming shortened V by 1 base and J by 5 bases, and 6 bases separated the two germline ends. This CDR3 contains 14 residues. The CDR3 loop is CASSLVIDNSPLHF. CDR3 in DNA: TGTGCCAGCAGCTTAGTCATAGATAATTCACCCCTCCACTTT.

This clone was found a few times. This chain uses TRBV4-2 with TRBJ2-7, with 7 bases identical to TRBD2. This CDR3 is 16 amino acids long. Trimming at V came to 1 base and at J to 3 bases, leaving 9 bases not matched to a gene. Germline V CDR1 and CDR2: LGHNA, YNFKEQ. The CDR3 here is CASSQGGSLADYEQYF. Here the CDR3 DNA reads TGTGCCAGCAGCCAAGGGGGTTCTCTAGCGGACTACGAGCAGTACTTC.

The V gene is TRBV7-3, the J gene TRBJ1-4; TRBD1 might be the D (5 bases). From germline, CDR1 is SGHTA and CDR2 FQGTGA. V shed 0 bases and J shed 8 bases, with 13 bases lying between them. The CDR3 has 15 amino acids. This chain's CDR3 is CASSLTGQGGEKLFF. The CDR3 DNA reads TGTGCCAGCAGCTTAACGGGGCAGGGAGGCGAAAAACTGTTTTTT.

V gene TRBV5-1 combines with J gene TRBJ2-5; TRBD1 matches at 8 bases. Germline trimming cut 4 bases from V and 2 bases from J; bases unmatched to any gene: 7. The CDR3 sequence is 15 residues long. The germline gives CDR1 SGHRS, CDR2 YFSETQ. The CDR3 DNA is TGCGCCAGCAGCCTCACGGACAGGGCGCAAGAGACCCAGTACTTC. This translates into CASSLTDRAQETQYF.

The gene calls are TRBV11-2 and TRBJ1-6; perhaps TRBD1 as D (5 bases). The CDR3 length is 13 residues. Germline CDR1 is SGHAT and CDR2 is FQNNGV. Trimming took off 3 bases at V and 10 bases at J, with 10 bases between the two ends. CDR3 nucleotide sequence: TGTGCCAGCAGCTTCAGGGCCGGATCACCCCTCCACTTT. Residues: CASSFRAGSPLHF.